The clone carrying this T cell receptor (beta chain) was observed a handful of times. Its target is not known. Germline V lookup: CDR1 MDHEN, CDR2 SYDVKM. This CDR3 is 15 amino acids long. Trimming took 7 bases from V and 6 from J, leaving 18 bases between them. The sample is drawn from a study of T cell repertoires in cytomegalovirus infection. General study points: Cumulative frequency (of public TCR beta family members) identified carriers of CMV plus the relevant HLA.

MiXCR, run by TCRdb on the reads, gives a single entry per CDR3 protein. The data hold some 700,000 distinct CDR3 sequences, with 35% observed a single time. The source is a human donor in good health (CMV status not recorded). Some clones in this sample may be carry-over from other donors' samples. What was sequenced was PBMCs. The chain joins TRBV28 to TRBJ1-4; maybe TRBD1 (6 bases). The CDR3 sequence: CASNPLTGGYEKLFF. The CDR3 nucleotides read TGTGCCAGCAACCCTCTGACAGGCGGATATGAAAAACTGTTTTTT.